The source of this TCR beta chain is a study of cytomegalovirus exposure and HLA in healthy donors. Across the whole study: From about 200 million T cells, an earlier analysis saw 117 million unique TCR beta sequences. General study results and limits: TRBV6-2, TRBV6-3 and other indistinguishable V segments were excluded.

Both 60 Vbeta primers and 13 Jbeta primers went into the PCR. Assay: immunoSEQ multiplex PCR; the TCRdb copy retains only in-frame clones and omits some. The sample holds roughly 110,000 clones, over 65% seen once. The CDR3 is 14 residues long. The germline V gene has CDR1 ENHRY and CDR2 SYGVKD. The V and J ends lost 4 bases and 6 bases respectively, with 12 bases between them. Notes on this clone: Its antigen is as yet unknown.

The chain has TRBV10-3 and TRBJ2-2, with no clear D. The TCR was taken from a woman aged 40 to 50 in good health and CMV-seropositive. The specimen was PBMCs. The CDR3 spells CAISGMPEAGELFF. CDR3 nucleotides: TGTGCCATCAGTGGGATGCCCGAGGCCGGGGAGCTGTTTTTT.